The rows below give T cell receptor beta chains drawn from one sample of a study of cytomegalovirus exposure and HLA in healthy donors. The data were produced by immunoSEQ multiplex PCR, yet TCRdb's version contains in-frame clones alone and is incomplete. The sample has approximately 80,000 clones. The sequencing sample was made of PBMCs. The receptors stem from a man between 18 and 29 years old in good health and CMV-seropositive. CDR3s include the opening cysteine and the closing phenylalanine or tryptophan. The D gene is left open where the match is weak.

TRBV13,TRBJ2-6,NA,TGTGCCAGCAGCCGCCGGGGGGCGCCTGGGGCCAACGTCCTGACTTTC,CASSRRGAPGANVLTF
TRBV28,TRBJ1-2,NA,TGTGCCAGCAGTTTATCAGGCTATGGCTACACCTTC,CASSLSGYGYTF
TRBV4-1,TRBJ1-3,NA,TGCGCCAGCAGCCAGCATCCAGTGCCCTCCTCTGGAAACACCATATATTTT,CASSQHPVPSSGNTIYF
TRBV5-1,TRBJ1-1,NA,TGCGCCAGCAGCTTCCGGTCCGTGGACACTGAAGCTTTCTTT,CASSFRSVDTEAFF
TRBV5-4,TRBJ2-5,NA,TGTGCCAGCAGCTTGGAGGGACACAACCAAGAGACCCAGTACTTC,CASSLEGHNQETQYF
TRBV5-6,TRBJ1-1,TRBD1,TGTGCCAGCAGCTCGACAGGGGGAACTGAAGCTTTCTTT,CASSSTGGTEAFF
TRBV5-1,TRBJ2-2,NA,TGCGCCAGCAGCTTGTCCCAGGGTAGCAGCACCGGGGAGCTGTTTTTT,CASSLSQGSSTGELFF
TRBV29-1,TRBJ1-4,TRBD1,TGCAGCGCCGGACCGGACAGGGCGGTGGAAAAACTGTTTTTT,CSAGPDRAVEKLFF
TRBV19,TRBJ1-2,TRBD1,TGTGCCAGTACCCTGACAGGGCCCAGTGATGGCTACACCTTC,CASTLTGPSDGYTF
TRBV4-1,TRBJ1-4,NA,TGCGCCAGCAGCCAAGATAGGGGTGTCGAAAAACTGTTTTTT,CASSQDRGVEKLFF
TRBV5-6,TRBJ1-2,TRBD1,TGTGCCAGCAGCCGGGACAGGGGGGTGAGCTATGGCTACACCTTC,CASSRDRGVSYGYTF
TRBV6-6,TRBJ2-7,NA,TGTGCCAGCAGTTACGACAGAAGCGCCTACGAGCAGTACTTC,CASSYDRSAYEQYF